Each of the 31 T cell receptor beta chains below was sequenced from the same sample in a study of blood T cell repertoires in COVID-19 (dated by TCRdb to the early 2020s). Receptor libraries were prepared by the immunoSEQ multiplex PCR assay. TCRdb carries this immuneACCESS record with in-frame sequences only. Its versions omit some clonotypes, under half of them owing to an unresolved V gene in the studies checked, with the rest unexplained. Here the sample has 75,000 to 95,000 clones; 90% occur a single time. More than 1.5% of the sample comes from the top ten. Sequencing was done on a sample of peripheral blood. These receptors all come from a man in his fifties or sixties with acute or convalescent COVID-19.

In DNA form, the CDR3 reads TGTGCCAGCCTGGACTCTTCGGATGAAAAACTGTTTTTT. Protein product: CASLDSSDEKLFF. The chain joins TRBV28 to TRBJ1-4; no reliable D call. V lost 8 bases and J 6 bases, leaving 13 bases between the germline ends. In germline, CDR1 is MDHEN, CDR2 SYDVKM. CDR3 length: 13 residues.

The chain recombines TRBV27 with TRBJ2-7, with TRBD1 identical over 10 bases. V shed 5 bases, J shed 5 bases, and the junction held 6 bases outside the gene matches. The germline V gene encodes CDR1 MNHEY and CDR2 SMNVEV (reference sequence). The CDR3 is 14 residues long. CDR3 protein: CASSRQGAPDEQYF. The CDR3 DNA reads TGTGCCAGCAGTAGACAGGGGGCGCCGGACGAGCAGTACTTC.

This clone was seen only a few times. The rearrangement uses TRBV19 and TRBJ2-2; D remains unclear. Germline assignment: CDR1 LNHDA and CDR2 SQIVND (reference sequence). Trimming pared 4 bases from V and 2 bases from J, leaving 5 bases between. The CDR3 sequence is 13 residues long. CDR3 DNA: TGTGCCAGTAGTACACAAAACACCGGGGAGCTGTTTTTT. Amino acid sequence: CASSTQNTGELFF.

CDR3 DNA sequence: TGCGCCAGCAGCCCAACGAGAGGCACCGGGGAGCTGTTTTTT. It specifies CASSPTRGTGELFF. The gene calls are TRBV4-1 and TRBJ2-2; D remains unclear. Germline V gene lookup returns CDR1 MGHRA and CDR2 YSYEKL. V was clipped by 4 bases and J by 4 bases, with 10 bases between them. The CDR3 covers 14 residues.

The chain joins TRBV24-1 to TRBJ2-1, with TRBD1 matching 7 bases. CDR3 length equals 15 residues. The ends lost 4 bases at V and 9 bases at J; junction bases unmatched: 11. The germline CDR1 and CDR2 sequences are KGHDR and SFDVKD. CDR3 amino acids: CATSDPIQGSGEQFF. The CDR3 DNA is TGTGCCACCAGTGACCCCATACAGGGGTCCGGTGAGCAGTTCTTC.

This clone has more than one count but fewer than ten. This chain links TRBV14 with TRBJ2-1; the D gene is possibly TRBD1 (6 bases). The CDR3 covers 15 residues. CDR1 is SGHDN, CDR2 FVKESK, per germline. V lost 2 bases, J lost 9 bases, and 17 bases lay in between. In DNA form, the CDR3 reads TGTGCCAGCAGCCAACAGGAGGTTCCCAGGGGTGAGCAGTTCTTC. As protein: CASSQQEVPRGEQFF.

This chain connects TRBV5-1 to TRBJ1-4; D call uncertain. The CDR3 has 14 residues. Germline CDR1 and CDR2: SGHRS and YFSETQ. V was shortened by 1 base and J by 5 bases, with 9 bases between the two germline ends. CDR3 bases: TGCGCCAGCAGCTTGAGCCCGTCGAATGAAAAACTGTTTTTT. It encodes CASSLSPSNEKLFF.

In its sample, this clone was seen once. The CDR3 DNA follows: TGTGCCAGCACCTACGGGCCGGGAAAGGCCACTGAAGCTTTCTTT. This translates into CASTYGPGKATEAFF. J is TRBJ1-1 and V is TRBV6-6; no reliable D call. Germline CDR1 is MNHNY and CDR2 is SVGAGI (reference sequence). The V and J ends lost 7 bases and 4 bases respectively, with 19 bases between them. The CDR3 has 15 amino acids.

The J gene is TRBJ1-4, the V gene TRBV25-1, with 7 bases identical to TRBD1. Unmatched junction bases numbered 10, after V lost 4 bases and J lost 8 bases. Germline V gives CDR1 MGHDK, CDR2 SYGVNS. The CDR3 sequence is 15 residues long. In DNA, the CDR3 is TGTGCCAGCAGTGTTAGACAGGGCTTAGGGGAAAAACTGTTTTTT. Protein sequence: CASSVRQGLGEKLFF.

V is TRBV4-3 and J is TRBJ2-7, with 12 bases that match TRBD2. Trimming at V came to 0 bases and at J to 5 bases, leaving 11 bases not matched to a gene. The CDR3 loop spans 18 amino acids. Looked up from germline, CDR1 is LGHNA and CDR2 is YSLEER. The DNA for the CDR3 is TGCGCCAGCAGCCAAGAGTACGTCCTAGCGGGAGGGGACCACGAGCAGTACTTC. Protein sequence: CASSQEYVLAGGDHEQYF.

The rearrangement uses TRBV5-1 and TRBJ1-2; TRBD1 matches at 11 bases. The length of the CDR3 is 13 residues. CDR1 SGHRS and CDR2 YFSETQ come from the germline V gene. The junction had 3 bases not matched to a gene; V was cut back by 4 bases and J by 7 bases. CDR3 in DNA: TGCGCCAGCAGCCCTGGGACAGGGGGTGGCTACACCTTC. Its translation is CASSPGTGGGYTF.

This clone was observed a few times. The V and J genes are TRBV6-2 or TRBV6-3 and TRBJ1-5; 7 nucleotides agree with TRBD1. In germline, CDR1 is MNHEY, CDR2 SVGEGT. This CDR3 has 14 amino acids. After removal of 0 bases from V and 5 bases from J, the junction contained 1 base not matched to a gene. The CDR3 spells CASSYSTGHQPQHF. The DNA of the CDR3 is TGTGCCAGCAGTTACTCGACAGGGCATCAGCCCCAGCATTTT.

This chain uses TRBV18 with TRBJ1-5; D is unclear. CDR1 is KGHSH, CDR2 LQKENI, per germline. This CDR3 is built from 13 residues. Trimming removed 3 bases at V and 3 bases at J, with 6 bases between. CDR3 in amino acids: CASSPQNNQPQHF. The CDR3 DNA follows: TGTGCCAGCTCACCCCAGAACAATCAGCCCCAGCATTTT. Full variable domain (missing parts from reference TRBV18 and TRBJ1-5): NAGVMQNPRHLVRRRGQEARLRCSPMKGHSHVYWYRQLPEEGLKFMVYLQKENIIDESGMPKERFSAEFPKEGPSILRIQQVVRGDSAAYFCASSPQNNQPQHFGDGTRLSIL.

The gene calls are TRBV4-3 and TRBJ1-1, with a tentative D call TRBD1 (6 bases). The CDR3 contains 15 residues. The germline CDR1 and CDR2 sequences are LGHNA and YSLEER. V was cut by 0 bases and J by 4 bases, with 12 bases left in between. In nucleotides, the CDR3 is TGCGCCAGCAGCCAAGAAGACAGGTACGTCACTGAAGCTTTCTTT. It codes for CASSQEDRYVTEAFF.

The chain links TRBV6-2 or TRBV6-3 to TRBJ2-2; TRBD1 might be the D (5 bases). Per germline, CDR1 MNHEY and CDR2 SVGEGT. Between the trimmed V and J ends, which lost 5 bases and 0 bases, there was a span of 10 bases. There are 15 residues in the CDR3. The CDR3 DNA sequence: TGTGCCAGCAGTACCCGGACACCGAACACCGGGGAGCTGTTTTTT. It encodes CASSTRTPNTGELFF.

The rearrangement joins TRBV28 to TRBJ1-2; D perhaps matches TRBD1 (6 bases). Germline V CDR1 and CDR2: MDHEN, SYDVKM. There are 15 residues in the CDR3. Trimming cost V 5 bases and J 2 bases, with 15 bases left between them. The CDR3 protein is CASSPMTGGNYGYTF. The CDR3 nucleotides read TGTGCCAGCAGTCCAATGACAGGCGGCAACTATGGCTACACCTTC.

CDR3 region: CASSFSGEYNEQFF. CDR3 nucleotide sequence: TGTGCCAGCAGTTTTAGCGGGGAGTACAATGAGCAGTTCTTC. This sequence joins TRBV6-2 or TRBV6-3 and TRBJ2-1; 8 bases line up with TRBD2. This CDR3 has 14 amino acids. The germline gives CDR1 MNHEY, CDR2 SVGEGT. After removal of 4 bases from V and 4 bases from J, the junction contained 3 bases not matched to a gene.

The CDR3 DNA follows: TGTGCCAGCAGCCCCCGGGACTTCACAGATACGCAGTATTTT. This sequence encodes CASSPRDFTDTQYF. The chain links TRBV7-9 to TRBJ2-3, with D maybe TRBD2 (6 bases). Trimming shortened V by 5 bases and J by 2 bases, and 11 bases separated the two germline ends. Per the germline V gene, CDR1 is SEHNR and CDR2 is FQNEAQ (reference sequence). The CDR3 is made up of 14 amino acids.

The V and J genes are TRBV7-2 and TRBJ2-1, with 9 bases lining up with TRBD1. V shed 1 base, J shed 3 bases, and the junction held 7 bases outside the gene matches. The CDR3 is made up of 17 amino acids. Germline CDR1 SGHTA, CDR2 FQGNSA. The CDR3 spells CASSLDPGGQGYNEQFF. CDR3 DNA: TGTGCCAGCAGCTTAGACCCCGGGGGACAGGGCTACAATGAGCAGTTCTTC.

This chain uses TRBV5-1 with TRBJ2-1; 7 bases agree with TRBD2. Germline CDR1 is SGHRS and CDR2 is YFSETQ. Trimming at V came to 0 bases and at J to 4 bases, leaving 4 bases not matched to a gene. The CDR3 is made up of 15 amino acids. The CDR3 nucleotides are TGCGCCAGCAGCTTGGCGGGACTACCTTACAATGAGCAGTTCTTC. Its translation is CASSLAGLPYNEQFF.

V usage is TRBV5-1 and J usage is TRBJ2-7; D might be TRBD2 (6 bases). Trimming took 0 bases from V and 7 from J, leaving 14 bases between them. The germline CDR1 and CDR2 sequences are SGHRS and YFSETQ. The CDR3 is 14 residues long. CDR3 bases: TGCGCCAGCAGCTTGGGACTAGTCGGGGCAGAGCAGTACTTC. This codes for CASSLGLVGAEQYF.

This chain connects TRBV2 to TRBJ2-5; maybe TRBD1 (5 bases). Germline lookup yields CDR1 SNHLY and CDR2 FYNNEI. This CDR3 region has 14 residues. Trimming stripped 5 bases from V and 2 bases from J, with 12 bases between. The CDR3 here is CASSPDTQQETQYF. The CDR3 region has the DNA TGTGCCAGCAGTCCGGACACCCAGCAAGAGACCCAGTACTTC.

The chain uses TRBV11-2 and TRBJ1-6; D perhaps matches TRBD1 (5 bases). There are 13 residues in the CDR3. V shed 5 bases and J shed 13 bases, with 15 bases lying between them. The V gene's germline CDR1 is SGHAT and CDR2 FQNNGV. The CDR3: CASSHPGVGPLHF. The DNA of the CDR3 is TGTGCCAGCAGCCACCCGGGGGTCGGGCCCCTCCACTTT.

The chain couples TRBV7-2 to TRBJ1-2; possible D gene TRBD1, 5 bases. Trimming pared 0 bases from V and 5 bases from J, leaving 13 bases between. CDR3 length: 15 amino acids. Germline V gives CDR1 SGHTA, CDR2 FQGNSA. The CDR3 nucleotides read TGTGCCAGCAGCTTAGCGGGGTCAGGGAAGTATGGCTACACCTTC. Amino acid sequence: CASSLAGSGKYGYTF.

V usage is TRBV5-1 and J usage is TRBJ2-1, with 8 bases matching TRBD1. The CDR3 is 16 residues long. Per the germline V gene, CDR1 is SGHRS and CDR2 is YFSETQ. Trimming took 0 bases from V and 8 from J; bases not matched to a gene: 10. The CDR3 DNA reads TGCGCCAGCAGCTTGGGGACAGGGACCCCTACGGATGAGCAGTTCTTC. It codes for CASSLGTGTPTDEQFF.

This chain connects TRBV2 to TRBJ2-5; tentative D call: TRBD2 (5 bases). Trimming took off 7 bases at V and 5 bases at J, with 8 bases between the two ends. CDR1 is SNHLY, CDR2 FYNNEI, per germline. The CDR3 is 11 residues long. Here the CDR3 DNA reads TGTGCCAGCAAGGGCGGGGAGACCCAGTACTTC. It specifies CASKGGETQYF.

The genes are TRBV19 and TRBJ2-1; TRBD2 matches 8 bases. Germline values: CDR1 LNHDA, CDR2 SQIVND (reference sequence). This CDR3 region has 14 residues. Trimming at V came to 7 bases and at J to 2 bases, leaving 4 bases not matched to a gene. In nucleotides, the CDR3 is TGTGCCAGTAAACCGGGAGGGACCTACAATGAGCAGTTCTTC. It yields the protein CASKPGGTYNEQFF.

The J gene is TRBJ1-4, the V gene TRBV4-1; D is unresolved. Per germline, CDR1 MGHRA and CDR2 YSYEKL. V was cut by 1 base and J by 4 bases, with 10 bases left in between. The length of the CDR3 is 15 residues. CDR3 sequence (DNA): TGCGCCAGCAGCCAAGTTGGAGGCAGTAATGAAAAACTGTTTTTT. Translated, it gives CASSQVGGSNEKLFF.

The chain couples TRBV30 to TRBJ2-3; 8 nucleotides agree with TRBD2. Trimming at V came to 0 bases and at J to 3 bases, leaving 5 bases not matched to a gene. This CDR3 spans 15 amino acids. Per germline, CDR1 GTSNPN and CDR2 SVGIG (reference sequence). The CDR3 nucleotides read TGTGCCTGGAGTGTACTGGCGGGAGGAACAGATACGCAGTATTTT. It yields the protein CAWSVLAGGTDTQYF. The full variable domain, rest sourced from reference TRBV30 and TRBJ2-3, is SQTIHQWPATLVQPVGSPLSLECTVEGTSNPNLYWYRQAAGRGLQLLFYSVGIGQISSEVPQNLSASRPQDRQFILSSKKLLLSDSGFYLCAWSVLAGGTDTQYFGPGTRLTVL.

The V and J genes are TRBV19 and TRBJ2-2; tentative D call: TRBD1 (5 bases). Germline CDR1 is LNHDA and CDR2 is SQIVND (reference sequence). Trimming took off 4 bases at V and 6 bases at J, with 15 bases between the two ends. This CDR3 region has 15 residues. The DNA of the CDR3 is TGTGCCAGTAGTAATCCGCAGGGAAGGGCCGGGGAGCTGTTTTTT. This sequence encodes CASSNPQGRAGELFF.

The chain couples TRBV11-3 to TRBJ2-3; 13 nucleotides line up with TRBD2. J was trimmed by 4 bases and V by 1 base; bases with no gene match: 8. CDR1 and CDR2 from the germline V gene are SGHNT and YENEEA. The CDR3 sequence is 18 residues long. The CDR3 spells CASSLGEGLAGWSDTQYF. CDR3 nucleotides: TGTGCCAGCAGCTTAGGGGAGGGACTAGCGGGGTGGTCAGATACGCAGTATTTT.